Each of the 9 T cell receptor beta chains below was sequenced from the same sample in a study of response to subunit inactivated influenza vaccine. TCRdb analysed the RT-PCR reads with MiXCR anew, one entry per CDR3 protein. The sample yields about 540,000 distinct CDR3 sequences, roughly a quarter seen once. The data also belong to a second study, concerning T cells expressing NK-cell markers. That paper states: Libraries used 5'RACE template switching adding universal primer site and UMIs.

The sample in question was CD4+ T cells sorted from PBMCs, obtained 11 to 12 days after vaccination. All receptors derive from a man aged 50-59 years who received an inactivated influenza vaccine.

This rearrangement joins TRBV7-2 to TRBJ2-7; D is uncertain. Germline values: CDR1 SGHTA, CDR2 FQGNSA. Deletions cut 5 bases from V and 2 bases from J, with 16 bases between. CDR3 length equals 15 residues. The CDR3 reads CASSRVHDNTYEQYF. CDR3 DNA sequence: TGTGCCAGCAGCCGGGTCCACGACAACACCTACGAGCAGTACTTC.

A few counts support this clonotype. The V gene is TRBV12-3 or TRBV12-4, the J gene TRBJ1-5; possibly TRBD1 for D (5 bases). V lost 8 bases, J lost 1 base, and 18 bases lay in between. The CDR3 consists of 16 residues. CDR3 nucleotide sequence: TGTGCCAGCTCGACTGGGGGATCTATAAGCAATCAGCCCCAGCATTTT. Its translation: CASSTGGSISNQPQHF.

This chain uses TRBV7-8 with TRBJ2-2; 7 positions match TRBD2. Unmatched junction bases numbered 5, after V lost 4 bases and J lost 0 bases. The CDR3 spans 16 residues. The germline V gene has CDR1 SGHVS and CDR2 FQNEAQ. The CDR3 region has the DNA TGTGCCAGCAGCTCCCATGCGGGGGCGAACACCGGGGAGCTGTTTTTT. This translates into CASSSHAGANTGELFF. The full variable domain, in which reference TRBV7-8 and TRBJ2-2 provide the parts outside the CDR3, is GAGVSQSPRYKVAKRGQDVALRCDPISGHVSLFWYQQALGQGPEFLTYFQNEAQLDKSGLPSDRFFAERPEGSVSTLKIQRTQQEDSAVYLCASSSHAGANTGELFFGEGSRLTVL.

This clonotype was seen at least ten times. The rearrangement joins TRBV12-3 or TRBV12-4 to TRBJ2-3; 8 bases are a match to TRBD2. The CDR3 totals 17 residues. The V and J ends lost 3 bases and 0 bases, in that order; junction bases with no gene match: 8. This CDR3 is CASSFYGGEPSTDTQYF. In nucleotides, the CDR3 is TGTGCCAGCAGTTTCTACGGGGGGGAGCCTAGCACAGATACGCAGTATTTT.

The chain joins TRBV6-5 to TRBJ2-5, with 8 bases lining up with TRBD2. CDR1 is MNHEY and CDR2 is SVGAGI in the germline V gene. The J segment lost 4 bases and the V segment lost 2 bases, leaving 9 bases of the junction unmatched. This CDR3 spans 16 amino acids. The CDR3 DNA is TGTGCCAGCAGTTACGGGCTAACCGGGAGGGGAGAGACCCAGTACTTC. It encodes CASSYGLTGRGETQYF.

This chain links TRBV27 with TRBJ2-7; 7 nucleotides align to TRBD2. The CDR3 is made up of 15 amino acids. The junction had 10 bases not matched to a gene; V was cut back by 4 bases and J by 4 bases. The V gene's germline CDR1 is MNHEY and CDR2 SMNVEV (reference sequence). The CDR3: CASSSLRGFWYEQYF. The CDR3 region has the DNA TGTGCCAGCAGTTCTCTGCGGGGGTTCTGGTACGAGCAGTACTTC.

This clonotype was seen a few times. The chain employs TRBV6-5 and TRBJ1-1, with D unresolved. This CDR3 is 11 amino acids long. V was clipped by 6 bases and J by 11 bases, with 13 bases between them. From germline, CDR1 is MNHEY and CDR2 SVGAGI. The CDR3: CASRSTDRAFF. The CDR3 DNA sequence: TGTGCCAGCAGGTCTACAGACCGGGCTTTCTTT.

The sample holds many counts of this clonotype. The rearrangement links TRBV28 to TRBJ2-2, with 8 bases matching TRBD2. V dropped 3 bases and J dropped 0; count of bases not matched to a gene: 6. CDR3 length: 17 amino acids. Germline lookup yields CDR1 MDHEN and CDR2 SYDVKM. CDR3 residues: CASSFNLGGANTGELFF. The CDR3 DNA reads as TGTGCCAGCAGTTTCAATCTCGGGGGGGCGAACACCGGGGAGCTGTTTTTT.

The rearrangement joins TRBV12-3 or TRBV12-4 to TRBJ2-2; unclear D gene. This CDR3 contains 15 residues. V shed 3 bases and J shed 6 bases, with 14 bases lying between them. The CDR3 is CASSFTDPRAGELFF. In DNA, the CDR3 is TGTGCCAGCAGTTTTACCGACCCCCGGGCCGGGGAGCTGTTTTTT.